Below are 19 T cell receptor beta chains sequenced from a single sample in a study of blood T cell repertoires in COVID-19. TCRdb's table, derived via immunoSEQ multiplex PCR, lists solely in-frame clones and lacks some. The sample lists approximately 76,000 clones, more than 75% occurring once. Specimen: peripheral blood. The receptors stem from a woman in her fifties or sixties with acute or convalescent COVID-19.

The chain couples TRBV3-1 (or the pseudogene TRBV3-2) to TRBJ2-5, with a weak D call TRBD1 (6 bases). Trimming left V 4 bases short and J 5 bases short, with 20 bases between. The CDR3 is 16 residues long. Germline loops: CDR1 LGHDT, CDR2 YNNKEL (reference sequence). The DNA for the CDR3 is TGTGCCAGCAGCCCTGGCCGGCTAGGGGGTACGGAGACCCAGTACTTC. As protein: CASSPGRLGGTETQYF.

CDR3 DNA sequence: TGTGCCAGCAGTGTGAACAGTCAGACCTACGAGCAGTACTTC. Residues: CASSVNSQTYEQYF. This chain connects TRBV2 to TRBJ2-7; D not certain. This CDR3 is 14 amino acids long. V lost 4 bases and J lost 2, with 12 bases in between. From germline, CDR1 is SNHLY and CDR2 FYNNEI. Filled out from reference TRBV2 and TRBJ2-7, the complete variable domain reads EPEVTQTPSHQVTQMGQEVILRCVPISNHLYFYWYRQILGQKVEFLVSFYNNEISEKSEIFDDQFSVERPDGSNFTLKIRSTKLEDSAMYFCASSVNSQTYEQYFGPGTRLTVT.

This chain connects TRBV28 to TRBJ2-3, with 9 positions matching TRBD2. Germline V gene data show CDR1 as MDHEN and CDR2 as SYDVKM. With V trimmed by 6 bases and J by 3 bases, 4 bases remained unmatched. CDR3 size: 14 residues. As DNA, the CDR3 is TGTGCCAGCAGCCGACTAGCGGAGACAGATACGCAGTATTTT. It is translated as CASSRLAETDTQYF.

This sequence joins TRBV19 and TRBJ2-3, with TRBD2 matching 8 bases. V was pared by 6 bases and J by 1 base, with 3 bases of the junction left unmatched. This CDR3 region has 14 residues. CDR1 is LNHDA, CDR2 SQIVND, per germline (reference sequence). The CDR3: CASRQAGGTDTQYF. Written as DNA, the CDR3 is TGTGCCAGTAGGCAAGCGGGGGGCACAGATACGCAGTATTTT.

The chain employs TRBV19 and TRBJ2-3; 9 bases agree with TRBD1. Losses at the gene ends were 5 bases for V and 5 bases for J; bases not matched to a gene: 8. Germline V lookup: CDR1 LNHDA, CDR2 SQIVND (reference sequence). The CDR3 has 15 amino acids. The CDR3, as DNA: TGTGCCAGTAGTCCCGTGGGACAGGGATTAGATACGCAGTATTTT. This encodes CASSPVGQGLDTQYF.

This sequence joins TRBV28 and TRBJ2-1, with 12 bases fitting TRBD2. Germline CDR1 reads MDHEN; CDR2 reads SYDVKM. CDR3 length: 15 residues. Trimming took 5 bases from V and 5 from J; bases not matched to a gene: 4. DNA of the CDR3: TGTGCCAGCAGTCTAGGACTAGCGGGGAACAATGAGCAGTTCTTC. Translating it yields CASSLGLAGNNEQFF.

This clone is a singleton in its sample. The chain joins TRBV9 to TRBJ2-5, with TRBD2 matching 12 bases. The CDR3 spans 16 residues. Germline lookup yields CDR1 SGDLS and CDR2 YYNGEE. J was trimmed by 2 bases and V by 0 bases; bases with no gene match: 2. CDR3 DNA: TGTGCCAGCAGCGTAGCGACTAGCGGGGGACAAGAGACCCAGTACTTC. The encoded protein is CASSVATSGGQETQYF.

The J gene is TRBJ2-2, the V gene TRBV5-5; TRBD2 might be the D (5 bases). Between the trimmed V and J ends, which lost 4 bases and 3 bases, there was a span of 7 bases. CDR1 and CDR2 (germline): SGHKS, YYEKEE (reference sequence). The CDR3 runs to 13 residues. The CDR3 nucleotides are TGTGCCAGCAGCCGGGAAGACACCGGGGAGCTGTTTTTT. Translation gives CASSREDTGELFF. The full variable domain, its missing parts supplied by reference TRBV5-5 and TRBJ2-2, is DAGVTQSPTHLIKTRGQQVTLRCSPISGHKSVSWYQQVLGQGPQFIFQYYEKEERGRGNFPDRFSARQFPNYSSELNVNALLLGDSALYLCASSREDTGELFFGEGSRLTVL.

The chain carries TRBV30 and TRBJ1-6; perhaps TRBD1 as D (5 bases). This CDR3 comprises 16 residues. V was cut by 4 bases and J by 0 bases, with 13 bases left in between. CDR1 is GTSNPN, CDR2 SVGIG, per germline (reference sequence). The CDR3 DNA reads TGTGCCTGGAACCCAGGGTTTCCCTCCTATAATTCACCCCTCCACTTT. Its protein is CAWNPGFPSYNSPLHF.

The rearrangement links TRBV3-1 (or the pseudogene TRBV3-2) to TRBJ1-1; unclear D gene. CDR3 length equals 14 residues. V was cut by 4 bases and J by 5 bases, with 14 bases left in between. Looked up from germline, CDR1 is LGHDT and CDR2 is YNNKEL (reference sequence). CDR3 sequence: CASSRSGGETEAFF. CDR3 nucleotide sequence: TGTGCCAGCAGCCGATCCGGAGGAGAGACTGAAGCTTTCTTT.

The chain joins TRBV6-5 to TRBJ2-3; TRBD2 matches 10 bases. The ends lost 7 bases at V and 4 bases at J; junction bases unmatched: 8. Germline values: CDR1 MNHEY, CDR2 SVGAGI. The CDR3 covers 15 residues. DNA of the CDR3: TGTGCCAGCATGGTAGCGGGGGGCCTTCCAGATACGCAGTATTTT. Translating it yields CASMVAGGLPDTQYF.

This clone was seen a handful of times. The chain joins TRBV7-6 to TRBJ2-2; TRBD1 might be the D (6 bases). The germline CDR1 and CDR2 sequences are SGHVS and FNYEAQ. There are 15 residues in the CDR3. The V end was cut by 4 bases, the J end by 4 bases, with 13 bases between. In DNA, the CDR3 is TGTGCCAGCAGCTCCACAGCAGGGGCCACCGGGGAGCTGTTTTTT. Amino acids: CASSSTAGATGELFF.

The V and J genes are TRBV11-3 and TRBJ1-2; 8 bases agree with TRBD1. V trimming: 6 bases; J trimming: 4 bases; junction bases outside the gene matches: 4. CDR1 is SGHNT, CDR2 YENEEA, per germline. CDR3 size: 13 residues. DNA of the CDR3: TGTGCCAGCAGTCACGGACAGGGCTATGGCTACACCTTC. This encodes CASSHGQGYGYTF.

This chain connects TRBV2 to TRBJ2-7; D is possibly TRBD1 (6 bases). Deletions cut 2 bases from V and 6 bases from J, with 14 bases between. This CDR3 is built from 14 residues. The germline gives CDR1 SNHLY, CDR2 FYNNEI. The CDR3: CASSEQGFPIEQYF. DNA for the CDR3: TGTGCCAGCAGTGAACAGGGGTTCCCCATCGAGCAGTACTTC.

The chain carries TRBV7-8 and TRBJ1-2; 9 nucleotides line up with TRBD1. Per germline, CDR1 SGHVS and CDR2 FQNEAQ. CDR3 size: 13 residues. V was clipped by 5 bases and J by 6 bases; unmatched bases: 4. The CDR3 sequence: CASSPRTGDGYTF. CDR3 sequence (DNA): TGTGCCAGCAGCCCCCGGACAGGGGATGGCTACACCTTC.

CDR3 residues: CASSFAGAAGTQYF. The CDR3 DNA sequence: TGTGCCAGCAGCTTTGCGGGGGCCGCGGGTACGCAGTATTTT. The gene calls are TRBV5-4 and TRBJ2-3, with D possibly being TRBD2 (7 bases). V was cut by 2 bases and J by 8 bases, with 15 bases left in between. The CDR3 has 14 residues. CDR1 SGHNT and CDR2 YYREEE come from the germline V gene (reference sequence). Full variable domain (outside the CDR3, taken from reference TRBV5-4 and TRBJ2-3): ETGVTQSPTHLIKTRGQQVTLRCSSQSGHNTVSWYQQALGQGPQFIFQYYREEENGRGNFPPRFSGLQFPNYSSELNVNALELDDSALYLCASSFAGAAGTQYFGPGTRLTVL.

V gene TRBV5-6 combines with J gene TRBJ1-5, with TRBD1 matching over 8 bases. The CDR3 is 16 residues long. Trimming at V came to 3 bases and at J to 3 bases, leaving 8 bases not matched to a gene. Germline V gene lookup returns CDR1 SGHDT and CDR2 YYEEEE. This CDR3 reads CASSSLGQGINQPQHF. CDR3 sequence (DNA): TGTGCCAGCAGCTCCTTAGGACAGGGAATCAATCAGCCCCAGCATTTT.

The chain links TRBV4-1 to TRBJ1-6, with no clear D. The CDR3 covers 13 residues. V was cut by 7 bases and J by 8 bases, with 12 bases left in between. The germline gives CDR1 MGHRA, CDR2 YSYEKL. The CDR3 here is CASTEGVYSPLHF. CDR3 bases: TGCGCCAGCACAGAGGGCGTTTATTCACCCCTCCACTTT.

The J gene is TRBJ1-2, the V gene TRBV19, with D perhaps matching TRBD1 (6 bases). Germline V gene lookup returns CDR1 LNHDA and CDR2 SQIVND (reference sequence). The CDR3 consists of 13 residues. The ends were cut back, 2 bases at V and 4 bases at J, with 8 bases in the middle. The CDR3 region has the DNA TGTGCCAGTAGTATACAGGACAGCTATGGCTACACCTTC. Translated: CASSIQDSYGYTF.